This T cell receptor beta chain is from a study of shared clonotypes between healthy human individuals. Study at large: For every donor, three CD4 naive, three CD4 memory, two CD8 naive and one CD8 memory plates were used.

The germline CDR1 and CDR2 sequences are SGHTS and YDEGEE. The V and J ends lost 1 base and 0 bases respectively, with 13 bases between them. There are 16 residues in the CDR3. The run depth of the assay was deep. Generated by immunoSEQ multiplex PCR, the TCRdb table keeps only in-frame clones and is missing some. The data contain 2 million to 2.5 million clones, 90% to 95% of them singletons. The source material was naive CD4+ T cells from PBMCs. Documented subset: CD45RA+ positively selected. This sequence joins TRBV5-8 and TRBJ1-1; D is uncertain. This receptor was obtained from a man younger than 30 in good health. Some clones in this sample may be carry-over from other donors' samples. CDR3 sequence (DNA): TGTGCCAGCAGCTTGTTGATAAACCCAGTGAACACTGAAGCTTTCTTT. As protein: CASSLLINPVNTEAFF. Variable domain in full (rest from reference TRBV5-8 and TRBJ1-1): EAGVTQSPTHLIKTRGQQATLRCSPISGHTSVYWYQQALGLGLQFLLWYDEGEERNRGNFPPRFSGRQFPNYSSELNVNALELEDSALYLCASSLLINPVNTEAFFGQGTRLTVV.